Each of the 11 T cell receptor beta chains below was sequenced from the same sample in a study of shared clonotypes between healthy human individuals. Only CD45RO-negative cells positively selected for CCR7 counted as naive CD8 cells, so terminally differentiated effector memory CD45RA+ cells were excluded. Assay: immunoSEQ multiplex PCR; the TCRdb copy retains only in-frame clones and omits some. The profile covers hundreds of thousands of clones, with about 92% appearing a single time and 24% taken by the ten largest. The sample was naive CD8+ T cells sorted from blood. The receptors derive from a man aged 30-40 years in good health.

CDR3 loop: CASSPPSQETQYF. Here the CDR3 DNA reads TGCGCCAGCAGCCCTCCCTCCCAAGAGACCCAGTACTTC. The rearrangement joins TRBV5-1 to TRBJ2-5; D ambiguous. CDR3 length: 13 amino acids. Germline V gene lookup returns CDR1 SGHRS and CDR2 YFSETQ. V was clipped by 4 bases and J by 1 base, with 8 bases between them.

The J gene is TRBJ2-1, the V gene TRBV6-5, with D perhaps matching TRBD1 or TRBD2 (5 bases each). Deletions cut 5 bases from V and 1 base from J, with 12 bases between. The CDR3 spans 15 residues. CDR1 MNHEY and CDR2 SVGAGI come from the germline V gene. The CDR3 sequence: CASSPGDGSYNEQFF. The DNA for the CDR3 is TGTGCCAGCAGTCCCGGGGACGGATCCTACAATGAGCAGTTCTTC.

The V gene is TRBV27, the J gene TRBJ1-5; maybe TRBD1 (6 bases). The CDR3 spans 20 residues. The germline V gene encodes CDR1 MNHEY and CDR2 SMNVEV (reference sequence). Trimming removed 5 bases from V and 0 bases from J, with 26 bases in between. The CDR3 loop is CASSPRDRDNVLYSNQPQHF. In DNA, the CDR3 is TGTGCCAGCAGTCCACGAGACCGGGACAACGTCTTATATAGCAATCAGCCCCAGCATTTT.

This chain links TRBV28 with TRBJ2-1; D unclear. Trimming left V 8 bases short and J 9 bases short, with 8 bases between. The CDR3 spans 10 residues. The germline V gene has CDR1 MDHEN and CDR2 SYDVKM. CDR3 nucleotide sequence: TGTGCCAGCTCTACACGTGAGCAGTTCTTC. It translates to CASSTREQFF.

The chain links TRBV27 to TRBJ2-3; 9 bases line up with TRBD2. V lost 4 bases and J lost 4; bases outside the gene matches: 12. This CDR3 is 17 amino acids long. Germline V lookup: CDR1 MNHEY, CDR2 SMNVEV (reference sequence). The CDR3 loop reads CASSSNIAGDLPDTQYF. The CDR3, as DNA: TGTGCCAGCAGTTCTAATATAGCGGGAGATCTCCCAGATACGCAGTATTTT.

The gene calls are TRBV27 and TRBJ2-3; D remains unclear. Deletions cut 5 bases from V and 3 bases from J, with 15 bases between. This CDR3 spans 15 amino acids. The germline V gene encodes CDR1 MNHEY and CDR2 SMNVEV (reference sequence). CDR3 coding DNA: TGTGCCAGCAGTCTTCATCACTCGATGACAGATACGCAGTATTTT. Protein: CASSLHHSMTDTQYF.

This rearrangement joins TRBV7-9 to TRBJ2-5; 11 bases are shared with TRBD2. In germline, CDR1 is SEHNR, CDR2 FQNEAQ (reference sequence). The CDR3 spans 16 residues. V shed 6 bases and J 2 bases; nucleotides not matched to a gene: 8. CDR3 protein: CASRDGTSGRQETQYF. In DNA, the CDR3 is TGTGCCAGCAGGGACGGGACTAGCGGAAGACAAGAGACCCAGTACTTC.

The gene calls are TRBV7-8 and TRBJ2-7; 7 bases are a match to TRBD1. The CDR3 is 15 amino acids. The V and J ends lost 4 bases and 4 bases, in that order; junction bases with no gene match: 10. Germline values: CDR1 SGHVS, CDR2 FQNEAQ. CDR3 residues: CASSSKGAKGYEQYF. In DNA, the CDR3 is TGTGCCAGCAGCTCCAAGGGGGCAAAAGGGTACGAGCAGTACTTC.

This clone was recorded only once. This chain uses TRBV5-6 with TRBJ2-1; D remains ambiguous. The CDR3 contains 12 residues. The germline V gene has CDR1 SGHDT and CDR2 YYEEEE. V lost 2 bases and J lost 7, with 7 bases in between. CDR3 DNA sequence: TGTGCCAGCAGCTTACCGCGGAATGAGCAGTTCTTC. Translating gives CASSLPRNEQFF.

The chain carries TRBV7-7 and TRBJ2-7; D is undetermined. Germline-derived CDR1 and CDR2 are SSHAT and FNYEAQ (reference sequence). The CDR3 contains 14 residues. V lost 2 bases and J lost 5, with 13 bases in between. The CDR3 sequence is CASSLLTGADEQYF. Here the CDR3 DNA reads TGTGCCAGCAGCTTATTAACGGGTGCAGACGAGCAGTACTTC.

The rearrangement links TRBV14 to TRBJ1-5, with D tentatively TRBD1 (6 bases). The CDR3 runs to 17 residues. V was clipped by 1 base and J by 2 bases, with 15 bases between them. Per germline, CDR1 SGHDN and CDR2 FVKESK. The CDR3 DNA is TGTGCCAGCAGCCAAGTCGAGAGGGGGTTGGGCAATCAGCCCCAGCATTTT. Residues: CASSQVERGLGNQPQHF.